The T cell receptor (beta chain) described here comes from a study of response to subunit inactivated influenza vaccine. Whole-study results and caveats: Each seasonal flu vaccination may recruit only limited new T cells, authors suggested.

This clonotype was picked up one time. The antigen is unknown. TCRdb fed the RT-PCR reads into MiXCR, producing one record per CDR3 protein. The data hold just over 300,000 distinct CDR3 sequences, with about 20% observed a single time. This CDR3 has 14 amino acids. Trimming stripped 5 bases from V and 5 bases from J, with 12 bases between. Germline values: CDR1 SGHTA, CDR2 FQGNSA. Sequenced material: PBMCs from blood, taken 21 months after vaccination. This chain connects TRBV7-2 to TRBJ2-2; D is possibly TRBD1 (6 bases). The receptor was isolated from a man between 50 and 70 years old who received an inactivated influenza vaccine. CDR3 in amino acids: CASSTGLGTGELFF. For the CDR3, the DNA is TGTGCCAGCAGCACAGGGCTAGGAACCGGGGAGCTGTTTTTT.